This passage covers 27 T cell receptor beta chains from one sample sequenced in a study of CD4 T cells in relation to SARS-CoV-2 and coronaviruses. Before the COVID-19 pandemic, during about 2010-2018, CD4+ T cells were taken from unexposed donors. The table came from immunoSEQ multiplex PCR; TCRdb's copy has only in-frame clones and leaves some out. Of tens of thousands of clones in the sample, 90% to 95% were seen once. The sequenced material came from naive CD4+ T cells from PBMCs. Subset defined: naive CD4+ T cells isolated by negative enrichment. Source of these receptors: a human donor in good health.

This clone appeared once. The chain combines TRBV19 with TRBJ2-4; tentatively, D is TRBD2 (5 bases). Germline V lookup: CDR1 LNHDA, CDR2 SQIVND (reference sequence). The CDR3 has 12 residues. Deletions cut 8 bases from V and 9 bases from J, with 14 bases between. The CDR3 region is CASPARDGIQYF. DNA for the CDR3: TGTGCCAGTCCAGCGAGGGATGGCATTCAGTACTTC.

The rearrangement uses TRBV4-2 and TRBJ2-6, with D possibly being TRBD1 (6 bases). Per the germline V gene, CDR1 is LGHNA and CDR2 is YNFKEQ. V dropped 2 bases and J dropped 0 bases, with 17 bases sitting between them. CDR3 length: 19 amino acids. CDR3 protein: CASSQTAGVYFSGANVLTF. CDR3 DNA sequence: TGTGCCAGCAGCCAAACTGCAGGGGTCTATTTCTCTGGGGCCAACGTCCTGACTTTC.

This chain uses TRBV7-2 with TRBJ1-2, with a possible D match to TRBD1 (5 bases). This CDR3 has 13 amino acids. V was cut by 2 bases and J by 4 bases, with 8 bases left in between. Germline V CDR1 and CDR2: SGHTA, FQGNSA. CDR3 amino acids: CASSLSGVYGYTF. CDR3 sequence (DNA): TGTGCCAGCAGCTTATCGGGGGTCTATGGCTACACCTTC.

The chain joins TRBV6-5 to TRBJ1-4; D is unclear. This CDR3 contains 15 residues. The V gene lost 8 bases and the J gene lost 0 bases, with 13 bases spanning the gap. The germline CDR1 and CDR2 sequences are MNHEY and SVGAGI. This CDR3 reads CASRYSPATNEKLFF. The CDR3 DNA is TGTGCCAGCCGGTACAGCCCTGCAACTAATGAAAAACTGTTTTTT.

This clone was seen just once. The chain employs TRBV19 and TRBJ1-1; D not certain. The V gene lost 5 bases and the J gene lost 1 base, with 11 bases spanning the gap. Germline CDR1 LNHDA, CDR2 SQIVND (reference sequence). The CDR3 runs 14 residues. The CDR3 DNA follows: TGTGCCAGTAGTCCCCCCTTAGGGAACACTGAAGCTTTCTTT. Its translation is CASSPPLGNTEAFF.

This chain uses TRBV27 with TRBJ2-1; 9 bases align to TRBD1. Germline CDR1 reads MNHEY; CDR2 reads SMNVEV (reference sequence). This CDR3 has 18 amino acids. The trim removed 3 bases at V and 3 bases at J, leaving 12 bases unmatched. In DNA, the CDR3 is TGTGCCAGCAGTTTTGCCCGTAGGACAGGGGCCCTCTACAATGAGCAGTTCTTC. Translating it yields CASSFARRTGALYNEQFF.

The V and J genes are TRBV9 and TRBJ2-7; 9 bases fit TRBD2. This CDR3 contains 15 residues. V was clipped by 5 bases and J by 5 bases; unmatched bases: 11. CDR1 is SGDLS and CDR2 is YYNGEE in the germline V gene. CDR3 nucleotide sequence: TGTGCCAGCAGGGTTCGGAGTAGCGGGAGCAACGAGCAGTACTTC. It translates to CASRVRSSGSNEQYF.

The DNA of the CDR3 is TGTGCCAGCAGCGTAGTTTCACAGACAGATACGCAGTATTTT. As protein: CASSVVSQTDTQYF. This chain uses TRBV9 with TRBJ2-3; D is ambiguous. Germline CDR1 is SGDLS and CDR2 is YYNGEE. With 0 bases removed from V and 3 bases from J, the gap between germline ends came to 8 bases. The CDR3 covers 14 residues.

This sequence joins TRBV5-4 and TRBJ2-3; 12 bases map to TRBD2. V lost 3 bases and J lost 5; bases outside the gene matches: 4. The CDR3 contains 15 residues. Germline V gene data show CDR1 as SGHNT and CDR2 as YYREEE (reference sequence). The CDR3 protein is CASSSKTSGGDTQYF. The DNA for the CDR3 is TGTGCCAGCAGCTCCAAGACTAGCGGGGGAGATACGCAGTATTTT.

The CDR3 loop reads CASSWTGANTGELFF. The CDR3 DNA sequence: TGCGCCAGCAGCTGGACGGGAGCGAACACCGGGGAGCTGTTTTTT. This sequence joins TRBV5-1 and TRBJ2-2; D perhaps matches TRBD2 (6 bases). Germline V gene sequence: CDR1 SGHRS, CDR2 YFSETQ. V lost 3 bases and J 0 bases, leaving 9 bases between the germline ends. This CDR3 comprises 15 residues. The whole variable domain, filled in from reference TRBV5-1 and TRBJ2-2, reads KAGVTQTPRYLIKTRGQQVTLSCSPISGHRSVSWYQQTPGQGLQFLFEYFSETQRNKGNFPGRFSGRQFSNSRSEMNVSTLELGDSALYLCASSWTGANTGELFFGEGSRLTVL.

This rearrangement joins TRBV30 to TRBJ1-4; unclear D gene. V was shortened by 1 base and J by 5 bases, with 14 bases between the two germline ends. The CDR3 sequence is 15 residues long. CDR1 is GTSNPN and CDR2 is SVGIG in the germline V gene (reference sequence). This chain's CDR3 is CAWSGEGLENEKLFF. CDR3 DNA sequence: TGTGCCTGGAGTGGTGAGGGCCTGGAAAATGAAAAACTGTTTTTT.

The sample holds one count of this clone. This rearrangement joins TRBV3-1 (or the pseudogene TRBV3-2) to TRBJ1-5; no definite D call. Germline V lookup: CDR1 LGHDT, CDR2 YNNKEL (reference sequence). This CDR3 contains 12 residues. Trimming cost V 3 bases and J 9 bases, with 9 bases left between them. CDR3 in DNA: TGTGCCAGCAGCCAGGGAGGTTGGCCCCAGCATTTT. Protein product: CASSQGGWPQHF.

The CDR3 region has the DNA TGCGCCAGCCTGGAGGGGGGTGGGGCTGGCACAGATACGCAGTATTTT. This translates into CASLEGGGAGTDTQYF. The chain uses TRBV10-2 and TRBJ2-3; D may be TRBD1 or TRBD2 (6 bases each). Trimming took off 8 bases at V and 1 base at J, with 19 bases between the two ends. The CDR3 has 16 amino acids. Per germline, CDR1 WSHSY and CDR2 SAAADI.

The CDR3 region is CASSLGAGDTQYF. The CDR3 region has the DNA TGTGCCAGCAGCTTGGGGGCGGGAGATACGCAGTATTTT. The rearrangement uses TRBV7-9 and TRBJ2-3; weak D call: TRBD1 (6 bases). The CDR3 consists of 13 residues. Germline V CDR1 and CDR2: SEHNR, FQNEAQ (reference sequence). The germline V and J ends were trimmed by 3 bases and 5 bases, with 9 bases remaining between them.

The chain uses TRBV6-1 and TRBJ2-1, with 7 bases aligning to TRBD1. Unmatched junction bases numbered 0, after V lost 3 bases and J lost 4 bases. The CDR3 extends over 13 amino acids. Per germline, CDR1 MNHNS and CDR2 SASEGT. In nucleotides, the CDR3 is TGTGCCAGCAGTGACAGGGGGTACAATGAGCAGTTCTTC. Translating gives CASSDRGYNEQFF.

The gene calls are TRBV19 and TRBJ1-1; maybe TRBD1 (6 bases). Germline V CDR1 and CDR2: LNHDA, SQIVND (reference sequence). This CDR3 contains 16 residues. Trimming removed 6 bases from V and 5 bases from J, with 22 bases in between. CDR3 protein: CASSPPLTGHLTEAFF. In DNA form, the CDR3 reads TGTGCCAGTAGCCCACCCTTAACAGGGCACTTGACTGAAGCTTTCTTT.

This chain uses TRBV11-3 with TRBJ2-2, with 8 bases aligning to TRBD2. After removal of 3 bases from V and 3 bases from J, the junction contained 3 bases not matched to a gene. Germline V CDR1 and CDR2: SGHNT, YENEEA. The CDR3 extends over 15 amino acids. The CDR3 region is CASSLGLGDTGELFF. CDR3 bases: TGTGCCAGCAGCTTGGGACTAGGGGACACCGGGGAGCTGTTTTTT.

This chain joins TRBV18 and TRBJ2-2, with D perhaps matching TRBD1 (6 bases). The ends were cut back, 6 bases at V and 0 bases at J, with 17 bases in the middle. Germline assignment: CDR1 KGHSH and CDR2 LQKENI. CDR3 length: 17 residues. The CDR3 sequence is CASSSTRSGANTGELFF. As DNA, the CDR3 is TGTGCCAGCTCTTCTACTCGTTCAGGGGCGAACACCGGGGAGCTGTTTTTT.

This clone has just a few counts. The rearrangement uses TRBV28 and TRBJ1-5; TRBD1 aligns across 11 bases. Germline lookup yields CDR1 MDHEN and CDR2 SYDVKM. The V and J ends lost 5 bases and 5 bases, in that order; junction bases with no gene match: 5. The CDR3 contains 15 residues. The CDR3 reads CASSEDRGLHQPQHF. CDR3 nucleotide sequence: TGTGCCAGCAGTGAGGACAGGGGGCTCCATCAGCCCCAGCATTTT.

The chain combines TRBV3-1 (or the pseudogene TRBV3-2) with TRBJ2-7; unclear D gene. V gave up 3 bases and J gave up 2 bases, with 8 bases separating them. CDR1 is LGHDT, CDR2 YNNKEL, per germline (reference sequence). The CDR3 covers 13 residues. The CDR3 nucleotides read TGTGCCAGCAGCCATGATTCGACCTACGAGCAGTACTTC. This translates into CASSHDSTYEQYF.

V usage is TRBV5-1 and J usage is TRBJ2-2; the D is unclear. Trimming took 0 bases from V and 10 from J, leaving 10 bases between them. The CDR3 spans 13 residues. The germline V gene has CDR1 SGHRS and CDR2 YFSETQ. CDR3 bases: TGCGCCAGCAGCTTGGTTCCGGATTCGGAGCTGTTTTTT. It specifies CASSLVPDSELFF.

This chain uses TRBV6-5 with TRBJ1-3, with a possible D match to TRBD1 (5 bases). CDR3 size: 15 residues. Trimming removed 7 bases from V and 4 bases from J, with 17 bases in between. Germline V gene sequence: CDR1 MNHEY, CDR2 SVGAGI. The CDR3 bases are TGTGCCAGCACGGTGGGGTGGCAGGGAGGAAACACCATATATTTT. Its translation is CASTVGWQGGNTIYF.

DNA for the CDR3: TGTGCCAGCAGCTCGGCCCGGGTTGGGGCCAACGTCCTGACTTTC. Translation: CASSSARVGANVLTF. The J gene is TRBJ2-6, the V gene TRBV7-3, with D unclear. The CDR3 is 15 amino acids. Germline CDR1 and CDR2: SGHTA and FQGTGA. Trimming pared 4 bases from V and 3 bases from J, leaving 10 bases between.

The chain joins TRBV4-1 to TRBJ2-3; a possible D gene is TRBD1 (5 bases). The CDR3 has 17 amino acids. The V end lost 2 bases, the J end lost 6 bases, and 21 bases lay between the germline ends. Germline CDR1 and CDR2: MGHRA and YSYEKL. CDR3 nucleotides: TGCGCCAGCAGCCAAAAGGAATTTGCAGGGCCCGGGGATACGCAGTATTTT. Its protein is CASSQKEFAGPGDTQYF.

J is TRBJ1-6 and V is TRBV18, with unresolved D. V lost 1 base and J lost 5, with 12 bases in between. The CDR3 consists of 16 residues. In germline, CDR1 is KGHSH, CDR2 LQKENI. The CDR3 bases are TGTGCCAGCTCACCACAATCCCGGGAGAATAATTCACCCCTCCACTTT. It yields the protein CASSPQSRENNSPLHF.

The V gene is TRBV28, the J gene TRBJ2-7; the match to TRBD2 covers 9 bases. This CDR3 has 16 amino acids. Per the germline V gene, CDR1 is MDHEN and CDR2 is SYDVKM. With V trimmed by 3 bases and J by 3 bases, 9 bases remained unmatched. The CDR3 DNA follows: TGTGCCAGCAGTTTCTTCGGGCGGGAGGGCAACTACGAGCAGTACTTC. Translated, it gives CASSFFGREGNYEQYF.

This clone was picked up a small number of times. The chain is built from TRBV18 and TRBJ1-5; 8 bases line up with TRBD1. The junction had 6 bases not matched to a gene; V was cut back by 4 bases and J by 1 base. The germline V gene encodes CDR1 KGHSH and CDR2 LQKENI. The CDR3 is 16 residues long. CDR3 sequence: CASSQWTGPSNQPQHF. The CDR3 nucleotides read TGTGCCAGCTCACAATGGACAGGGCCAAGCAATCAGCCCCAGCATTTT.